This entry is about one T cell receptor (beta chain). Primers: 60 Vbeta forward and 13 Jbeta reverse. Produced via immunoSEQ multiplex PCR; TCRdb's table is partial and in-frame only. The table lists 85,000 to 100,000 clones, approximately 85% of them singletons. This entry belongs to a study of cytomegalovirus exposure and HLA in healthy donors. CDR1 is SGHVS and CDR2 is FQNEAQ in the germline V gene. Trimming took off 0 bases at V and 8 bases at J, with 13 bases between the two ends. The CDR3 loop spans 15 amino acids. There were likely unrecorded immune exposures, though donors were nominally healthy when sampled.

This clonotype was obtained from a woman between 18 and 30 years old in good health and CMV-seropositive. The chain employs TRBV7-8 and TRBJ1-4, with a tentative D call TRBD1 (5 bases). Material for sequencing was PBMCs. The CDR3 here is CASSLAVGEGEKLFF. The DNA of the CDR3 is TGTGCCAGCAGCTTAGCGGTAGGGGAGGGGGAAAAACTGTTTTTT.